This TCR beta chain was obtained from a study of T cells in Graves' hyperthyroidism and ophthalmopathy. Study at large: Prior to any treatment, at the point of initial diagnosis, peripheral blood was collected. Broader study findings: Clonotypes that were expanded in thyroid above 0.001 mostly appeared in blood too.

This clonotype was seen at least ten times. As yet, its antigen is unknown. It was considered stable Graves' hyperthyroidism when ophthalmopathy did not progress within 18 months. Based on clinical symptoms, serum thyroxine and TRAb, thyroid ultrasound and orbital computed tomography, diagnoses were reached. RNA transcripts gave rise to amplified TCR beta CDR3 regions. The TCR CDR3 was amplified in a first-round RT-PCR using the HTBI primer set. TCRdb processed the multiplex PCR reads anew with MiXCR; each CDR3 protein has one entry. Counted here are 500,000 to 750,000 distinct CDR3 sequences, less than 20% occurring once; the ten biggest clones make up under 8%. The germline gives CDR1 MDHEN, CDR2 SYDVKM. V was pared by 6 bases and J by 0 bases, with 15 bases of the junction left unmatched. The CDR3 spans 18 residues.

Sequencing was done on a sample of blood. The rearrangement links TRBV28 to TRBJ1-1, with 8 nucleotides matching TRBD1. The receptor was isolated from a woman aged 25 to 39 with Graves' hyperthyroidism. CDR3 residues: CASRRIPRTQGVNTEAFF. Here the CDR3 DNA reads TGTGCCAGCAGGCGAATCCCGAGAACACAGGGGGTGAACACTGAAGCTTTCTTT.